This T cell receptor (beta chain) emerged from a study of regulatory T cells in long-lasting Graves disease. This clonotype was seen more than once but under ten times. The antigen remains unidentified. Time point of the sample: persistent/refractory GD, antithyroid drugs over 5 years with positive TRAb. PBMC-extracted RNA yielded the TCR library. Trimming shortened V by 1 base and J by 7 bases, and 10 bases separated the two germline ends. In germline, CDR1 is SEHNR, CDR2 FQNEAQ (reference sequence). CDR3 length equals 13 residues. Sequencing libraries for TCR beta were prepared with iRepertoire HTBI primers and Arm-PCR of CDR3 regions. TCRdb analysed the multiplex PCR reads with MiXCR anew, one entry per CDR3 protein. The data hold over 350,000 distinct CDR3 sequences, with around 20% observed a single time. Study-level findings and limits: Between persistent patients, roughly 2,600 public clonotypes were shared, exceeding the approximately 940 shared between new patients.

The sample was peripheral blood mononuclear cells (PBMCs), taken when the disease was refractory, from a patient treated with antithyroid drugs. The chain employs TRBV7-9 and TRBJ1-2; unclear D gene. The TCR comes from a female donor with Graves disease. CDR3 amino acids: CASSLVGLGGYTF. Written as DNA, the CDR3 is TGTGCCAGCAGCTTAGTAGGTTTGGGTGGCTACACCTTC.